The 19 T cell receptor beta chains listed next were all sequenced from one sample in a study of early stage breast cancer tumors (dated by TCRdb to 2016 to 2017). Libraries were built with the immunoSEQ multiplex PCR assay. TCRdb took this table from immuneACCESS and kept in-frame rearrangements with V and J called. Such tables lack part of the clones; where checked against another copy, unresolved V genes explain under half of the gap, and the rest is unexplained. Within this sample are about 46,000 clones, with over 75% of them counted one time only. The ten biggest clones cover 3% to 4% of the sample. Material for sequencing was blood. The receptors shown here come from a person in their forties with breast cancer.

The V call is TRBV19, the J call TRBJ2-7; D is unresolved. Per germline, CDR1 LNHDA and CDR2 SQIVND (reference sequence). The V end lost 1 base, the J end lost 2 bases, and 12 bases lay between the germline ends. The CDR3 totals 15 residues. CDR3 region: CASSIAARPAYEQYF. CDR3 coding DNA: TGTGCCAGTAGTATAGCGGCCAGACCAGCCTACGAGCAGTACTTC. Full variable domain (rest looked up from reference TRBV19 and TRBJ2-7): DGGITQSPKYLFRKEGQNVTLSCEQNLNHDAMYWYRQDPGQGLRLIYYSQIVNDFQKGDIAEGYSVSREKKESFPLTVTSAQKNPTAFYLCASSIAARPAYEQYFGPGTRLTVT.

This chain links TRBV6-6 with TRBJ1-1; unclear D gene. Germline CDR1 MNHNY, CDR2 SVGAGI (reference sequence). Between the trimmed V and J ends, which lost 4 bases and 6 bases, there was a span of 15 bases. This CDR3 region has 14 residues. In DNA, the CDR3 is TGTGCCAGCAGTTCATACCGAGGTACCCCTGAAGCTTTCTTT. It yields the protein CASSSYRGTPEAFF.

This clone occurred a few times. The rearrangement uses TRBV19 and TRBJ2-3; 9 positions match TRBD1. J lost 4 bases, V lost 7 bases, and 9 bases had no gene match. The CDR3 extends over 15 amino acids. The germline V gene has CDR1 LNHDA and CDR2 SQIVND (reference sequence). The DNA of the CDR3 is TGTGCCAGTACTCCAACAGGGGGCAGCGCAGATACGCAGTATTTT. Encoded protein: CASTPTGGSADTQYF.

The chain links TRBV27 to TRBJ2-1; no firm D call. The CDR3 runs 11 residues. V was pared by 1 base and J by 5 bases, with 0 bases between. Germline V gene lookup returns CDR1 MNHEY and CDR2 SMNVEV (reference sequence). In DNA form, the CDR3 reads TGTGCCAGCAGTTTATACAATGAGCAGTTCTTC. Translated: CASSLYNEQFF.

The V call is TRBV19, the J call TRBJ2-3; D might be TRBD1 (6 bases). CDR3 length equals 14 residues. V was trimmed by 10 bases and J by 6 bases, leaving 20 bases between them. The germline gives CDR1 LNHDA, CDR2 SQIVND (reference sequence). The CDR3 nucleotides are TGTGCCATCAGGGGACCCAGGGAAATGGATACGCAGTATTTT. Translating it yields CAIRGPREMDTQYF.

The rearrangement joins TRBV19 to TRBJ1-2; perhaps TRBD1 as D (6 bases). The germline V gene has CDR1 LNHDA and CDR2 SQIVND (reference sequence). The V and J ends lost 7 bases and 4 bases respectively, with 10 bases between them. This CDR3 has 12 amino acids. The CDR3 DNA reads TGTGCCAGTAAAGGGGGAGGCTATGGCTACACCTTC. Protein sequence: CASKGGGYGYTF.

The chain's CDR3 is CASGEFDRVDGYTF. The CDR3 DNA reads as TGTGCCAGCGGTGAATTCGACAGGGTGGATGGCTACACCTTC. This chain links TRBV28 with TRBJ1-2; 7 nucleotides line up with TRBD1. With 8 bases clipped from V and 6 bases from J, the junction kept 12 bases outside the gene matches. The CDR3 is made up of 14 amino acids. Germline-derived CDR1 and CDR2 are MDHEN and SYDVKM.

The chain is built from TRBV19 and TRBJ1-5; a weak D match, TRBD1 (5 bases). Germline-derived CDR1 and CDR2 are LNHDA and SQIVND (reference sequence). V gave up 7 bases and J gave up 6 bases, with 16 bases separating them. The CDR3 covers 14 residues. CDR3 coding DNA: TGTGCCAGTAAACTCCGGACAATCGGTCAGCCCCAGCATTTT. Residues: CASKLRTIGQPQHF.

V usage is TRBV11-3 and J usage is TRBJ2-7; 8 nucleotides line up with TRBD2. The germline gives CDR1 SGHNT, CDR2 YENEEA. This CDR3 region has 15 residues. The junction had 7 bases not matched to a gene; V was cut back by 5 bases and J by 1 base. CDR3 sequence reads: CASSPWTSPSYEQYF. CDR3 DNA: TGTGCCAGCAGCCCTTGGACTAGCCCTTCCTACGAGCAGTACTTC.

This clone was observed a handful of times. This rearrangement joins TRBV6-6 to TRBJ1-1; possible D gene TRBD1, 5 bases. Trimming cost V 5 bases and J 1 base, with 11 bases left between them. The length of the CDR3 is 14 residues. Germline CDR1 reads MNHNY; CDR2 reads SVGAGI (reference sequence). DNA for the CDR3: TGTGCCAGCAGTGATCCGACAGAGAACACTGAAGCTTTCTTT. This gives the protein CASSDPTENTEAFF.

This clone was observed once. The chain uses TRBV19 and TRBJ2-7; D may match TRBD1 or TRBD2 (5 bases each). This CDR3 has 13 amino acids. In germline, CDR1 is LNHDA, CDR2 SQIVND (reference sequence). Trimming took off 5 bases at V and 3 bases at J, with 11 bases between the two ends. In DNA form, the CDR3 reads TGTGCCAGTAGTTGGGGTGGGGGCTACGAGCAGTACTTC. Residues: CASSWGGGYEQYF.

This clone has only a few counts. The J gene is TRBJ1-2, the V gene TRBV19; 9 nucleotides align to TRBD1. CDR1 is LNHDA and CDR2 is SQIVND in the germline V gene (reference sequence). CDR3 size: 13 residues. V lost 6 bases, J lost 4 bases, and 3 bases stayed unmatched. The chain's CDR3 is CASRPGQGYGYTF. The CDR3 nucleotides are TGTGCCAGTAGGCCGGGACAGGGCTATGGCTACACCTTC.

This clone is deemed large. The chain uses TRBV6-4 and TRBJ2-1; D remains ambiguous. This CDR3 contains 13 residues. Trimming stripped 0 bases from V and 3 bases from J, with 3 bases between. Germline CDR1 MRHNA, CDR2 SNTAGT. CDR3 protein: CASSDSDYNEQFF. The CDR3 DNA sequence: TGTGCCAGCAGTGACTCGGACTACAATGAGCAGTTCTTC.

This clone was counted only a few times. This chain uses TRBV5-4 with TRBJ2-5, with 8 bases identical to TRBD2. The CDR3 length is 13 residues. Germline V lookup: CDR1 SGHNT, CDR2 YYREEE (reference sequence). V lost 4 bases and J lost 4; bases outside the gene matches: 3. The CDR3 nucleotides read TGTGCCAGCAGCCGGGGGGGAAGAGAGACCCAGTACTTC. Its protein product is CASSRGGRETQYF.

V gene TRBV28 combines with J gene TRBJ2-1; tentative D call: TRBD2 (6 bases). The CDR3 contains 12 residues. Germline loops: CDR1 MDHEN, CDR2 SYDVKM. V gave up 6 bases and J gave up 8 bases, with 11 bases separating them. The CDR3 loop reads CASSSGVDEQFF. The CDR3 nucleotides read TGTGCCAGCAGCTCGGGAGTCGATGAGCAGTTCTTC.

The CDR3 DNA sequence: TGTGCCAGTAGTATCGGCGGCAGGGGTAGAAATGAGCAGTTCTTC. Amino acids: CASSIGGRGRNEQFF. The J gene is TRBJ2-1, the V gene TRBV19; perhaps TRBD1 as D (6 bases). The CDR3 extends over 15 amino acids. Per the germline V gene, CDR1 is LNHDA and CDR2 is SQIVND (reference sequence). V lost 3 bases and J 7 bases, leaving 16 bases between the germline ends.

The rearrangement uses TRBV11-1 and TRBJ2-7; 9 nucleotides align to TRBD1. The J segment lost 3 bases and the V segment lost 5 bases, leaving 11 bases of the junction unmatched. This CDR3 region has 16 residues. CDR1 and CDR2 from the germline V gene are SGHAT and FQDESV (reference sequence). In DNA, the CDR3 is TGTGCCAGCAGCCATTCAACAGGGGGCTTAAGCTACGAGCAGTACTTC. The encoded protein is CASSHSTGGLSYEQYF.

The V gene is TRBV2, the J gene TRBJ2-2; D call uncertain. The germline gives CDR1 SNHLY, CDR2 FYNNEI. The CDR3 spans 13 residues. V was cut by 3 bases and J by 9 bases, with 11 bases left in between. The CDR3 DNA sequence: TGTGCCAGCAGTGAGCAGATAGCCCGGGAGCTGTTTTTT. Translating gives CASSEQIARELFF.

The CDR3 reads CAWRGAGDQPQHF. CDR3 nucleotides: TGTGCCTGGAGAGGGGCAGGGGATCAGCCCCAGCATTTT. J is TRBJ1-5 and V is TRBV30, with D possibly TRBD1 on 6 matching bases. The length of the CDR3 is 13 residues. Trimming left V 3 bases short and J 5 bases short, with 11 bases between. Per the germline V gene, CDR1 is GTSNPN and CDR2 is SVGIG (reference sequence).